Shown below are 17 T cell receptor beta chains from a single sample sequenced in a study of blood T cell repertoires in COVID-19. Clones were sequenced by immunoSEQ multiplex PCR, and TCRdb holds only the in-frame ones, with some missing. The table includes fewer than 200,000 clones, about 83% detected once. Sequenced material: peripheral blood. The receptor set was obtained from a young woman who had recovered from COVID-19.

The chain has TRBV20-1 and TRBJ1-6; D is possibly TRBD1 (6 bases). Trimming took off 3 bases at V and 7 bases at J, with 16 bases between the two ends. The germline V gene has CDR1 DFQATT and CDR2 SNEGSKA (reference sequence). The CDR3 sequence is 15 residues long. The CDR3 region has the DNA TGCAGTGCTAGTGGACCTGACAGGTTAAATTCACCCCTCCACTTT. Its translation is CSASGPDRLNSPLHF.

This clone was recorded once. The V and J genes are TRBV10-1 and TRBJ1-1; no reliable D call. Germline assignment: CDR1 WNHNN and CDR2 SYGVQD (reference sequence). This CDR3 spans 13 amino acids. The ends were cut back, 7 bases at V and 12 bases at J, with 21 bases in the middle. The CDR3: CASKLSAHDSPFF. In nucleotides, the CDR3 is TGCGCCAGCAAACTATCCGCACACGATAGTCCTTTCTTT.

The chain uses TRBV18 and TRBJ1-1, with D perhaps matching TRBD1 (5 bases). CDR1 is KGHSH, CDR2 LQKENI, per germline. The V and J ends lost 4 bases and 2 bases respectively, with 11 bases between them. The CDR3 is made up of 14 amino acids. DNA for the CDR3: TGTGCCAGCTCACTTCAGGGTGGAAACACTGAAGCTTTCTTT. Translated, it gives CASSLQGGNTEAFF.

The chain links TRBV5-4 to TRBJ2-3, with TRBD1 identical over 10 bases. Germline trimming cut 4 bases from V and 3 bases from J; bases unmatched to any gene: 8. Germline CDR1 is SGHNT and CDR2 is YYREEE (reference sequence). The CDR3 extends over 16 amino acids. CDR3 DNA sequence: TGTGCCAGCAGCGGCGCCCCGGGACAGGGGACAGATACGCAGTATTTT. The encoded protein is CASSGAPGQGTDTQYF.

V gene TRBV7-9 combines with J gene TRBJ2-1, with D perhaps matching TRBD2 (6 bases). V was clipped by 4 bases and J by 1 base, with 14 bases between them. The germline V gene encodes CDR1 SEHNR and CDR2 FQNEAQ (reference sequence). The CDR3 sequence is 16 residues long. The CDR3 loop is CASSSKRAGSYNEQFF. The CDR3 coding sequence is TGTGCCAGCAGCTCGAAGCGGGCAGGGTCCTACAATGAGCAGTTCTTC.

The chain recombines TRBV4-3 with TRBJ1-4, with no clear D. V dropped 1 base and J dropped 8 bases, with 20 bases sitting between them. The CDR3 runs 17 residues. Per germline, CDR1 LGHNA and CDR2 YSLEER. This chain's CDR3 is CASSQGHSTSYFEKLFF. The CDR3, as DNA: TGCGCCAGCAGCCAAGGCCACAGTACTTCTTATTTCGAAAAACTGTTTTTT.

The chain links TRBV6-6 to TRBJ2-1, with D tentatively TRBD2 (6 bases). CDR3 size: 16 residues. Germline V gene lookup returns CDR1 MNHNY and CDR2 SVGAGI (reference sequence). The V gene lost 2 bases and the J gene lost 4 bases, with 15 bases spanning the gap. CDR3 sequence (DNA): TGTGCCAGCAGTTACGGGGAGGCCAGCGGGTACAATGAGCAGTTCTTC. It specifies CASSYGEASGYNEQFF.

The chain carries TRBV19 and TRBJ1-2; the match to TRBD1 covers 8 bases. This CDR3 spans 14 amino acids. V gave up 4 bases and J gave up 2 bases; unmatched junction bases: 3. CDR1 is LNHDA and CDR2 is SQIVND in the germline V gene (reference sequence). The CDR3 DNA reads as TGTGCCAGTAGTAGGGGACAGGACAACTATGGCTACACCTTC. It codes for CASSRGQDNYGYTF.

CDR3 sequence: CASSQGQGNSPLHF. The CDR3 DNA sequence: TGTGCCAGCAGCCAAGGACAGGGTAATTCACCCCTCCACTTT. This chain joins TRBV16 and TRBJ1-6; TRBD1 matches 8 bases. The ends lost 2 bases at V and 6 bases at J; junction bases unmatched: 0. This CDR3 has 14 residues. Germline V gives CDR1 KGHSY, CDR2 FQNENV.

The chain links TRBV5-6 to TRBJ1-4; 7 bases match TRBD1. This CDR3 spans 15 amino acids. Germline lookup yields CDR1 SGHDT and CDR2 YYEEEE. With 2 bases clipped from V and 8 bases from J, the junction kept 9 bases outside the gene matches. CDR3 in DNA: TGTGCCAGCAGCTTAACAGGGGAAAGAGGAGAAAAACTGTTTTTT. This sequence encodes CASSLTGERGEKLFF.

The CDR3 is CASSFAPGGGYTF. The DNA of the CDR3 is TGTGCCAGCAGTTTCGCCCCAGGTGGGGGCTACACCTTC. This chain uses TRBV12-3 or TRBV12-4 with TRBJ1-2, with D unclear. The CDR3 extends over 13 amino acids. V was trimmed by 3 bases and J by 8 bases, leaving 13 bases between them.

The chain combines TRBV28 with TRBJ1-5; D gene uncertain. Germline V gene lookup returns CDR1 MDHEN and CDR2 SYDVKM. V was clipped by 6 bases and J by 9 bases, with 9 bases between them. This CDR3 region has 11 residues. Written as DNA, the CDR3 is TGTGCCAGCAGGCTGGGAGGGCCCCAGCATTTT. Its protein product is CASRLGGPQHF.

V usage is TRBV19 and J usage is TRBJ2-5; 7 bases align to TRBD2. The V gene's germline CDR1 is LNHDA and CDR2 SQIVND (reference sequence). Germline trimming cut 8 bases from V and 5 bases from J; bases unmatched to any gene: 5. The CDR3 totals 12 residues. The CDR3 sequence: CASGIGGETQYF. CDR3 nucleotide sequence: TGTGCCAGTGGCATCGGGGGGGAGACCCAGTACTTC. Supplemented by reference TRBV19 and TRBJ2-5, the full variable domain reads DGGITQSPKYLFRKEGQNVTLSCEQNLNHDAMYWYRQDPGQGLRLIYYSQIVNDFQKGDIAEGYSVSREKKESFPLTVTSAQKNPTAFYLCASGIGGETQYFGPGTRLLVL.

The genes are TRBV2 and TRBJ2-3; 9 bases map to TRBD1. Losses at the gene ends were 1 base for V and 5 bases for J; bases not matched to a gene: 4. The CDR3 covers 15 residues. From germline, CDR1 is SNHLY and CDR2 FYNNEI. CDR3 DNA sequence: TGTGCCAGCAGTGAAGATGGACAGGGGCAAGATACGCAGTATTTT. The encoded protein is CASSEDGQGQDTQYF.

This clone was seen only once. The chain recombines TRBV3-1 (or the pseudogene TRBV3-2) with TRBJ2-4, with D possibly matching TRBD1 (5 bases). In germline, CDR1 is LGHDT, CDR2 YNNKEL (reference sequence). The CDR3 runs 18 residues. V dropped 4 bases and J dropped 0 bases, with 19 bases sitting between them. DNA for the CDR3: TGTGCCAGCAGCCCCCCAGGGAACCCTCCATTAGCCAAAAACATTCAGTACTTC. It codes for CASSPPGNPPLAKNIQYF.

This CDR3 reads CASSLTGGSSYNSPLHF. DNA of the CDR3: TGCGCCAGCAGCTTGACGGGGGGGAGCTCCTATAATTCACCCCTCCACTTT. The chain combines TRBV5-1 with TRBJ1-6, with a tentative D call TRBD1 (5 bases). The CDR3 covers 17 residues. V was trimmed by 1 base and J by 0 bases, leaving 11 bases between them. Germline V CDR1 and CDR2: SGHRS, YFSETQ.

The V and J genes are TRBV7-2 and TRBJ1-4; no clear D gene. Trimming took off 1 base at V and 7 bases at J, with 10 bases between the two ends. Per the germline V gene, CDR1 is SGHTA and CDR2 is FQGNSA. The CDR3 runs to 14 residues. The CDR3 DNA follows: TGTGCCAGCAGCTTAGAGCTTACGAGTGAAAAACTGTTTTTT. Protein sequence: CASSLELTSEKLFF.